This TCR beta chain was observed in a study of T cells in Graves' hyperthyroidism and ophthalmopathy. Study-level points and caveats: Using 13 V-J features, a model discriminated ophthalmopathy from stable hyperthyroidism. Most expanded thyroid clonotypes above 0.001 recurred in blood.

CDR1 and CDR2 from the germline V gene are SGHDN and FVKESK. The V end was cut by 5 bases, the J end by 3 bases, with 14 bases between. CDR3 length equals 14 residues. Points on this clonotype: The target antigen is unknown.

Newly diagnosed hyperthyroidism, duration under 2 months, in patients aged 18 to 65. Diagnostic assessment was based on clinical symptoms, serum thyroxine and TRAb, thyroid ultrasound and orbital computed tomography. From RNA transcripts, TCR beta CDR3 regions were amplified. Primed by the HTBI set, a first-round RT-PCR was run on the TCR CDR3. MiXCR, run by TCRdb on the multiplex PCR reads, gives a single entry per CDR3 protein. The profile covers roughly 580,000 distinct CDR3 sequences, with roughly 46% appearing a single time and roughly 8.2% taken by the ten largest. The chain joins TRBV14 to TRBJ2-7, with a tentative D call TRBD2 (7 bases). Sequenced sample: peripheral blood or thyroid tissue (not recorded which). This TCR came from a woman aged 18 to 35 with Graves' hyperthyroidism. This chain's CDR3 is CASSSSGGVYEQYF. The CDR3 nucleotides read TGTGCCAGCAGCTCCTCGGGGGGCGTCTACGAGCAGTACTTC.